A single sample is the source of the 29 T cell receptor beta chains below, sequenced in a study of Graves' ophthalmopathy and Graves' hyperthyroidism. Amplification from RNA transcripts yielded the TCR beta CDR3 regions. Amplification began with first-round RT-PCR using HTBI primers, then second-round multiplex PCR was performed. TCRdb itself ran the multiplex PCR reads through MiXCR, one entry per CDR3 protein. Of over a million distinct CDR3 sequences listed, less than 45% were seen once; the top ten hold around 10%. The material sequenced was peripheral blood or thyroid tissue (not recorded which). The receptor source for this set is an adult man with Graves' hyperthyroidism.

The V gene is TRBV10-3, the J gene TRBJ1-2; D is unclear. The CDR3 is 12 residues long. Deletions cut 10 bases from V and 3 bases from J, with 12 bases between. Per the germline V gene, CDR1 is ENHRY and CDR2 is SYGVKD. The CDR3 here is CATNAADYGYTF. The CDR3 DNA sequence: TGTGCCACCAACGCGGCGGACTATGGCTACACCTTC.

The rearrangement joins TRBV11-2 to TRBJ1-6; 8 bases align to TRBD1. The CDR3 loop spans 16 amino acids. Germline V CDR1 and CDR2: SGHAT, FQNNGV. V lost 5 bases and J lost 6; bases outside the gene matches: 9. The CDR3 DNA is TGTGCCAGCAGCCTACGACGGACAGGGACTAATTCACCCCTCCACTTT. This encodes CASSLRRTGTNSPLHF.

This clonotype was recorded many times. V usage is TRBV5-1 and J usage is TRBJ2-7, with 10 positions matching TRBD1. The V gene end was trimmed by 3 bases and the J gene end by 2 bases; junction bases not matched to a gene: 2. CDR1 and CDR2 from the germline V gene are SGHRS and YFSETQ. The CDR3 contains 14 residues. The CDR3 protein is CASSWGQGPYEQYF. The CDR3 DNA sequence: TGCGCCAGCAGCTGGGGACAGGGGCCCTACGAGCAGTACTTC.

On this clonotype itself: The junction shows a germline mismatch at one end, possibly a read error. The chain is built from TRBV10-2 and TRBJ2-7, with D perhaps matching TRBD2 (6 bases). Germline V gives CDR1 WSHSY, CDR2 SAAADI. The CDR3 totals 15 residues. Here the CDR3 reads CASSYGGAGTYEQYF. The CDR3 coding sequence is TGTGCCAGCAGTTACGGTGGTGCGGGAACCTACGAGCAGTACTTC.

The rearrangement links TRBV29-1 to TRBJ1-2, with 9 bases fitting TRBD1. The J segment lost 2 bases and the V segment lost 5 bases, leaving 3 bases of the junction unmatched. The CDR3 runs to 13 residues. Germline CDR1 SQVTM, CDR2 ANQGSEA. The CDR3 DNA is TGCAGCGTTTGGACAGGGGAAAACTATGGCTACACCTTC. This translates into CSVWTGENYGYTF.

This clonotype was seen a handful of times. CDR3 residues: CASTRFTGGASYEQYF. The CDR3 DNA follows: TGTGCCAGCACCAGATTCACAGGGGGCGCCTCCTACGAGCAGTACTTC. V usage is TRBV12-3 or TRBV12-4 and J usage is TRBJ2-7, with 9 bases that match TRBD1. The CDR3 consists of 16 residues. Trimming at V came to 7 bases and at J to 0 bases, leaving 10 bases not matched to a gene.

This clonotype was seen at least ten times. The rearrangement uses TRBV5-1 and TRBJ1-6; 7 positions match TRBD1. V was pared by 0 bases and J by 9 bases, with 6 bases of the junction left unmatched. Germline assignment: CDR1 SGHRS and CDR2 YFSETQ. This CDR3 comprises 15 residues. The CDR3 protein is CASSLGDSLRSPLHF. As DNA, the CDR3 is TGCGCCAGCAGCTTGGGGGACAGTCTACGTTCACCCCTCCACTTT.

The table lists this clonotype with many counts. V gene TRBV24-1 combines with J gene TRBJ2-2, with 8 bases lining up with TRBD2. The J segment lost 6 bases and the V segment lost 4 bases, leaving 9 bases of the junction unmatched. There are 16 residues in the CDR3. From germline, CDR1 is KGHDR and CDR2 SFDVKD. DNA for the CDR3: TGTGCCACCAGTGAATCGGGACTAGTTCCCCCCGGGGAGCTGTTTTTT. This gives the protein CATSESGLVPPGELFF.

This clonotype appeared many times. J is TRBJ1-2 and V is TRBV29-1; tentatively, D is TRBD1 (5 bases). The CDR3 runs 14 residues. V was shortened by 0 bases and J by 6 bases, with 14 bases between the two germline ends. Germline V gives CDR1 SQVTM, CDR2 ANQGSEA. CDR3 amino acids: CSVEESGLRDGYTF. The CDR3 coding sequence is TGCAGCGTTGAAGAGTCGGGACTAAGAGATGGCTACACCTTC.

The rearrangement links TRBV9 to TRBJ2-7; D is unclear. The ends were cut back, 0 bases at V and 7 bases at J, with 14 bases in the middle. Per the germline V gene, CDR1 is SGDLS and CDR2 is YYNGEE. This CDR3 is 14 amino acids long. The CDR3 DNA is TGTGCCAGCAGCGTAGAGGGTAGGTTTGGGGAGCAGTACTTC. Protein sequence: CASSVEGRFGEQYF.

This clonotype was seen ten or more times. This chain links TRBV29-1 with TRBJ2-7; D is ambiguous. Per the germline V gene, CDR1 is SQVTM and CDR2 is ANQGSEA. The CDR3 runs 11 residues. V was shortened by 4 bases and J by 0 bases, with 4 bases between the two germline ends. Written as DNA, the CDR3 is TGCAGCGTTGGTTACTCCTACGAGCAGTACTTC. This translates into CSVGYSYEQYF.

This clonotype occurred a few times. This rearrangement joins TRBV25-1 to TRBJ1-6; D perhaps matches TRBD1 (6 bases). The CDR3 is made up of 13 amino acids. Trimming pared 7 bases from V and 10 bases from J, leaving 14 bases between. Germline V gene sequence: CDR1 MGHDK, CDR2 SYGVNS. This CDR3 reads CASNRDAVSPLHF. The CDR3 region has the DNA TGTGCCAGCAACAGGGATGCAGTGTCACCCCTCCACTTT.

J is TRBJ1-2 and V is TRBV14; 8 positions agree with TRBD1. The V and J ends lost 5 bases and 8 bases, in that order; junction bases with no gene match: 7. In germline, CDR1 is SGHDN, CDR2 FVKESK. This CDR3 contains 13 residues. The CDR3 spells CASSEGQDFGYTF. CDR3 DNA sequence: TGTGCCAGCAGCGAGGGACAGGACTTCGGCTACACCTTC.

This clonotype has just a few counts. The chain joins TRBV2 to TRBJ2-2; D remains unclear. The V end lost 5 bases, the J end lost 1 base, and 8 bases lay between the germline ends. The CDR3 sequence is 14 residues long. The germline V gene has CDR1 SNHLY and CDR2 FYNNEI. The chain's CDR3 is CASSSLRNTGELFF. CDR3 coding DNA: TGTGCCAGCAGTTCCCTCCGGAACACCGGGGAGCTGTTTTTT.

This clonotype was seen at least ten times. V is TRBV5-1 and J is TRBJ1-1, with D hard to call. Trimming pared 2 bases from V and 3 bases from J, leaving 8 bases between. The CDR3 contains 13 residues. CDR1 and CDR2 from the germline V gene are SGHRS and YFSETQ. In DNA, the CDR3 is TGCGCCAGCAGCTTAAGGGTGGACACTGAAGCTTTCTTT. It translates to CASSLRVDTEAFF.

V and J are TRBV29-1 and TRBJ1-1, with a possible D match to TRBD1 (5 bases). The CDR3 consists of 13 residues. Germline CDR1 reads SQVTM; CDR2 reads ANQGSEA. V lost 3 bases, J lost 0 bases, and 8 bases lay in between. Here the CDR3 reads CSVDGGLNTEAFF. The CDR3 nucleotides are TGCAGCGTTGATGGGGGATTGAACACTGAAGCTTTCTTT.

J is TRBJ2-4 and V is TRBV25-1, with a weak D call TRBD1 (5 bases). This CDR3 contains 14 residues. The V end lost 2 bases, the J end lost 7 bases, and 12 bases lay between the germline ends. Germline loops: CDR1 MGHDK, CDR2 SYGVNS. The CDR3 loop reads CASSEGHFTNIQYF. The CDR3 DNA reads as TGTGCCAGCAGTGAAGGACATTTCACGAACATTCAGTACTTC.

In DNA form, the CDR3 reads TGTGCCAGCAGCCGAGGGGGCGACAGGACTGAAGCTTTCTTT. Encoded protein: CASSRGGDRTEAFF. V and J are TRBV4-2 and TRBJ1-1, with 7 bases aligning to TRBD1. This CDR3 comprises 14 residues. Germline V gene sequence: CDR1 LGHNA, CDR2 YNFKEQ. Trimming removed 4 bases from V and 5 bases from J; junction bases left unmatched: 7.

This clonotype has at least ten counts. The chain is built from TRBV5-1 and TRBJ2-7, with 8 bases matching TRBD1. Germline CDR1 is SGHRS and CDR2 is YFSETQ. J lost 2 bases, V lost 4 bases, and 8 bases had no gene match. The CDR3 totals 15 residues. CDR3 amino acids: CASSPRTGLTYEQYF. DNA for the CDR3: TGCGCCAGCAGCCCCCGGACAGGGCTTACCTACGAGCAGTACTTC.

This clonotype was counted many times. The CDR3 DNA follows: TGTGCCAGCAGCTTATTAGGGGCGAACACTGAAGCTTTCTTT. Translating it yields CASSLLGANTEAFF. This chain joins TRBV7-2 and TRBJ1-1; perhaps TRBD1 as D (5 bases). The germline V and J ends were trimmed by 2 bases and 1 base, with 8 bases remaining between them. This CDR3 is 14 amino acids long. Germline V gene data show CDR1 as SGHTA and CDR2 as FQGNSA. The complete variable domain, with remaining parts taken from reference TRBV7-2 and TRBJ1-1, reads GAGVSQSPSNKVTEKGKDVELRCDPISGHTALYWYRQSLGQGLEFLIYFQGNSAPDKSGLPSDRFSAERTGGSVSTLTIQRTQQEDSAVYLCASSLLGANTEAFFGQGTRLTVV.

The chain couples TRBV25-1 to TRBJ2-5; 11 bases are a match to TRBD2. Trimming cost V 2 bases and J 2 bases; bases outside gene matches: 7. The CDR3 covers 17 residues. CDR1 MGHDK and CDR2 SYGVNS come from the germline V gene. Written as DNA, the CDR3 is TGTGCCAGCAGTGAAAGGGCTAGCGGGGGGTTACAAGAGACCCAGTACTTC. Translated: CASSERASGGLQETQYF.

The CDR3 spells CASSLTREGYEQYF. CDR3 nucleotides: TGTGCCAGCAGTCTCACGAGGGAGGGCTACGAGCAGTACTTC. The rearrangement uses TRBV6-5 and TRBJ2-7; 7 nucleotides line up with TRBD2. The CDR3 has 14 residues. The V segment lost 5 bases and the J segment 3 bases; nucleotides outside the gene matches: 7. Germline-derived CDR1 and CDR2 are MNHEY and SVGAGI.

This clonotype was seen a single time. A read error may explain this, as a much larger clone is one base away. The J gene is TRBJ2-7, the V gene TRBV9; D is perhaps TRBD1 or TRBD2 (5 bases each). Germline V gene lookup returns CDR1 SGDLS and CDR2 YYNGEE. The CDR3 contains 15 residues. The CDR3 region is CASSLSGQGSYGQYF. CDR3 nucleotide sequence: TGTGCCAGCAGTTTGTCGGGGCAGGGATCCTACGGGCAGTACTTC.

The chain has TRBV30 and TRBJ1-2; TRBD1 might be the D (6 bases). The germline gives CDR1 GTSNPN, CDR2 SVGIG (reference sequence). This CDR3 is built from 14 residues. The V end was cut by 4 bases, the J end by 3 bases, with 15 bases between. This CDR3 reads CAWTRGRGDYGYTF. DNA for the CDR3: TGTGCCTGGACGCGGGGCAGGGGCGACTATGGCTACACCTTC.

In its sample, this clonotype was seen many times. V usage is TRBV15 and J usage is TRBJ2-5, with D hard to call. The CDR3 covers 13 residues. The germline V gene has CDR1 LNHNV and CDR2 YYDKDF (reference sequence). V was pared by 1 base and J by 2 bases, with 5 bases between. The CDR3 DNA sequence: TGTGCCACCAGCAGAGGACGGCAAGAGACCCAGTACTTC. Protein product: CATSRGRQETQYF.

The chain couples TRBV20-1 to TRBJ2-7; D perhaps matches TRBD2 (8 bases). The CDR3 has 15 amino acids. V was trimmed by 3 bases and J by 3 bases, leaving 18 bases between them. CDR1 is DFQATT and CDR2 is SNEGSKA in the germline V gene (reference sequence). The CDR3 coding sequence is TGCAGTGCTAGGGGGACAGCGGGGGACTACTACGAGCAGTACTTC. Translating it yields CSARGTAGDYYEQYF.

This chain links TRBV6-5 with TRBJ2-5, with a possible D match to TRBD1 (5 bases). Germline V gene sequence: CDR1 MNHEY, CDR2 SVGAGI. The CDR3 runs to 16 residues. Deletions cut 0 bases from V and 1 base from J, with 12 bases between. CDR3 in amino acids: CASSYSNYRPQETQYF. The CDR3 DNA sequence: TGTGCCAGCAGTTACTCGAACTACAGGCCCCAAGAGACCCAGTACTTC.

The chain recombines TRBV4-3 with TRBJ1-6; 7 bases align to TRBD1. The CDR3 covers 16 residues. Germline loops: CDR1 LGHNA, CDR2 YSLEER. V dropped 0 bases and J dropped 7; count of bases not matched to a gene: 6. The CDR3 bases are TGCGCCAGCAGCCAAGAATACAGGGGTAGGAATTCACCCCTCCACTTT. Protein product: CASSQEYRGRNSPLHF.

This clonotype was found many times. The chain employs TRBV20-1 and TRBJ1-2, with 7 positions matching TRBD1. The CDR3 spans 12 residues. The V gene's germline CDR1 is DFQATT and CDR2 SNEGSKA (reference sequence). J lost 10 bases, V lost 0 bases, and 5 bases had no gene match. The CDR3 DNA sequence: TGCAGTGCTAGAGAGGGGACAGCCTTCTACACCTTC. Translating it yields CSAREGTAFYTF.